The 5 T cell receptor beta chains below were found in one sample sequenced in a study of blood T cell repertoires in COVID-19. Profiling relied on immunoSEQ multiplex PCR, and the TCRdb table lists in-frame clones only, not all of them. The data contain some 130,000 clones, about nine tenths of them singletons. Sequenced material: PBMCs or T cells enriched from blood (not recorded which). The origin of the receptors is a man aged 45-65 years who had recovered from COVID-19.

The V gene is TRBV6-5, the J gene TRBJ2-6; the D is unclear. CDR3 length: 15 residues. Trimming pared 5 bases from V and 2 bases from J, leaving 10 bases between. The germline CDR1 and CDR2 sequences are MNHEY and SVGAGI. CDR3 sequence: CASSTDSTGANVLTF. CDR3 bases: TGTGCCAGCAGTACCGACTCTACTGGGGCCAACGTCCTGACTTTC.

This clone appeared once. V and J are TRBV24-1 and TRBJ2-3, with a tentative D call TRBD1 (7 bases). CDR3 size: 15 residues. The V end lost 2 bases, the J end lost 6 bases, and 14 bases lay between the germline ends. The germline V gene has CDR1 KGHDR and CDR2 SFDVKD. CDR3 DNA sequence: TGTGCCACCAGTGATTGGACAGGAGGGATCGATACGCAGTATTTT. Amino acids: CATSDWTGGIDTQYF.

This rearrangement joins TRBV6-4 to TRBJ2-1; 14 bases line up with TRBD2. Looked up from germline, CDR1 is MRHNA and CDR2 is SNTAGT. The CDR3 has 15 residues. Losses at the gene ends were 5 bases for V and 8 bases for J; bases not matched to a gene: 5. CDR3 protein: CASSLTSGGADEQFF. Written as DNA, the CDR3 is TGTGCCAGCAGTCTGACTAGCGGGGGGGCAGATGAGCAGTTCTTC.

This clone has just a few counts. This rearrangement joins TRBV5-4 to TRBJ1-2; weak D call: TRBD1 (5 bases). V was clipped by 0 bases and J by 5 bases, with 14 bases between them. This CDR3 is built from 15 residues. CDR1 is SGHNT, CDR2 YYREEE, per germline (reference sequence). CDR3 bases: TGTGCCAGCAGCTTGGAGTATGCAGGGTTGTATGGCTACACCTTC. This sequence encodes CASSLEYAGLYGYTF.

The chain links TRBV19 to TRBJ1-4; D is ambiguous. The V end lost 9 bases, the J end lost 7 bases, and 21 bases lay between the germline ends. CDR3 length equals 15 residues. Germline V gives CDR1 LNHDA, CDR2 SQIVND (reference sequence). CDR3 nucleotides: TGTGCCAGCACGGGAGGCATTTTGAGACCTGAAAAACTGTTTTTT. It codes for CASTGGILRPEKLFF. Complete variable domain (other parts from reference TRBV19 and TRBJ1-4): DGGITQSPKYLFRKEGQNVTLSCEQNLNHDAMYWYRQDPGQGLRLIYYSQIVNDFQKGDIAEGYSVSREKKESFPLTVTSAQKNPTAFYLCASTGGILRPEKLFFGSGTQLSVL.